The clone carrying this TCR beta chain was seen only a few times. Its antigen is currently unknown. This entry comes from a study of blood T cells in healthy people across ages. General study findings and limits: Researchers report that TCR beta diversity correlated strongly with naive T cell percentage. Unsorted PBMCs ruled out conclusive naive versus antigen-experienced comparison.

With a J-beta primer mix and a sample-barcoded 5' primer, a second PCR ran about 7 to 12 cycles. TCRdb fed the 5' RACE reads into MiXCR, producing one record per CDR3 protein. Altogether 380,000 or so distinct CDR3 sequences are present, roughly half being singletons, with the ten largest covering around 53%. The CDR3 runs to 14 residues. Trimming removed 1 base from V and 6 bases from J, with 9 bases in between. This receptor was identified in a man aged 60 to 75 in good health. The chain combines TRBV12-3 or TRBV12-4 with TRBJ2-2; TRBD2 is a possible D gene (6 bases). The specimen sequenced was blood. CDR3 nucleotides: TGTGCCAGCAGTTTAGAACTAGCTGCCGGGGAGCTGTTTTTT. Translation gives CASSLELAAGELFF.